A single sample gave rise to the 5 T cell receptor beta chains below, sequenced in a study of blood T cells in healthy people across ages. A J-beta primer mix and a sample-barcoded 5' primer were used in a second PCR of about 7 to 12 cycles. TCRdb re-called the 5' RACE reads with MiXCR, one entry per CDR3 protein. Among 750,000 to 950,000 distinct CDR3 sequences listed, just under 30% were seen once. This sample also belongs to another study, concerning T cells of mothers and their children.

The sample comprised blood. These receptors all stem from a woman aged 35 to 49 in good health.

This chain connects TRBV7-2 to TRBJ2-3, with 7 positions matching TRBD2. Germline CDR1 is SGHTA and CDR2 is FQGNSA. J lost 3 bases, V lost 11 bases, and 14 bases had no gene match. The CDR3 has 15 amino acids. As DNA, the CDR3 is TGTGCCGGCCGACTAACTGCGGGGGATACAGATACGCAGTATTTT. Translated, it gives CAGRLTAGDTDTQYF.

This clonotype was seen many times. CDR3 DNA sequence: TGCAGTGCCCCAAACTGGAGGGGGGGGAACAATGAGCAGTTCTTC. It encodes CSAPNWRGGNNEQFF. The chain couples TRBV20-1 to TRBJ2-1, with D perhaps TRBD2 (7 bases). Trimming took off 6 bases at V and 5 bases at J, with 20 bases between the two ends. Germline CDR1 and CDR2: DFQATT and SNEGSKA (reference sequence). The CDR3 extends over 15 amino acids.

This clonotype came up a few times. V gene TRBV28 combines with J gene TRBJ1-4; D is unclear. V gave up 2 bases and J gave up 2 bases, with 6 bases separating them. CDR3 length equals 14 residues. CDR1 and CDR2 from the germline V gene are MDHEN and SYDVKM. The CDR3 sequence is CASSLSGTNEKLFF. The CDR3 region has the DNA TGTGCCAGCAGTTTAAGTGGGACTAATGAAAAACTGTTTTTT.

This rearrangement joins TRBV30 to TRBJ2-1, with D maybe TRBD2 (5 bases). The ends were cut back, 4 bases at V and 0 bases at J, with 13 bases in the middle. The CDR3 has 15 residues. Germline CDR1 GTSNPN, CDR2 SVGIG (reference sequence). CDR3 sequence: CAWKRTRSSYNEQFF. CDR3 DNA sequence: TGTGCCTGGAAAAGAACTAGAAGCTCCTACAATGAGCAGTTCTTC.

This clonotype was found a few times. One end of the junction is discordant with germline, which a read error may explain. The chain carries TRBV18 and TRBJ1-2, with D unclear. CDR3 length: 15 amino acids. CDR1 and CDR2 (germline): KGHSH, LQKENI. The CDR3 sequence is CTSSPPEGLSYGYTF. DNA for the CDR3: TGTACCAGCTCACCACCCGAGGGATTGTCCTATGGCTACACCTTC.